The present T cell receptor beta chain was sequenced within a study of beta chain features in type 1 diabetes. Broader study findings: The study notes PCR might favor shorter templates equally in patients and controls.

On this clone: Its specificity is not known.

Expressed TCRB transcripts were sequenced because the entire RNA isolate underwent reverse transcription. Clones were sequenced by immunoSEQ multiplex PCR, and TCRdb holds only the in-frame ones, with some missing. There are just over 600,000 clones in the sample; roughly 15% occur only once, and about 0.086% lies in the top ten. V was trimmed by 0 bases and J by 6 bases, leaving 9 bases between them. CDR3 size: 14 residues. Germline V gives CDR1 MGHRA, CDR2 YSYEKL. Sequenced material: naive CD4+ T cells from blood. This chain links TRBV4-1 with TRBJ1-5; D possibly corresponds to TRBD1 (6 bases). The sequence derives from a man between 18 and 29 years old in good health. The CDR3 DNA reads TGCGCCAGCAGCCAAGAAGTACAGGGTCAGCCCCAGCATTTT. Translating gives CASSQEVQGQPQHF.